This T cell receptor (beta chain) stems from a study of blood T cell repertoires in COVID-19. About the research overall: Researchers got acute and convalescent COVID-19 samples from the United States, Italy and Spain. From T cells, B-cell-depleted T cells, or PBMCs came the material, which was cDNA or gDNA.

Profiling relied on immunoSEQ multiplex PCR, and the TCRdb table lists in-frame clones only, not all of them. The sample comprises 170,000 or so clones, over 90% of which are singletons, and around 0.5% rests with the top ten. Germline values: CDR1 LNHDA, CDR2 SQIVND (reference sequence). This CDR3 region has 13 residues. The V gene lost 4 bases and the J gene lost 5 bases, with 11 bases spanning the gap. Only one count was recorded for this clone. This rearrangement joins TRBV19 to TRBJ1-1; D is possibly TRBD1 (5 bases). This receptor was taken from a man aged 45-65 years with acute or convalescent COVID-19. Sequencing was carried out using peripheral blood. The CDR3 region is CASSNPGGTEAFF. The CDR3 nucleotides are TGTGCCAGTAGTAATCCGGGGGGTACTGAAGCTTTCTTT.